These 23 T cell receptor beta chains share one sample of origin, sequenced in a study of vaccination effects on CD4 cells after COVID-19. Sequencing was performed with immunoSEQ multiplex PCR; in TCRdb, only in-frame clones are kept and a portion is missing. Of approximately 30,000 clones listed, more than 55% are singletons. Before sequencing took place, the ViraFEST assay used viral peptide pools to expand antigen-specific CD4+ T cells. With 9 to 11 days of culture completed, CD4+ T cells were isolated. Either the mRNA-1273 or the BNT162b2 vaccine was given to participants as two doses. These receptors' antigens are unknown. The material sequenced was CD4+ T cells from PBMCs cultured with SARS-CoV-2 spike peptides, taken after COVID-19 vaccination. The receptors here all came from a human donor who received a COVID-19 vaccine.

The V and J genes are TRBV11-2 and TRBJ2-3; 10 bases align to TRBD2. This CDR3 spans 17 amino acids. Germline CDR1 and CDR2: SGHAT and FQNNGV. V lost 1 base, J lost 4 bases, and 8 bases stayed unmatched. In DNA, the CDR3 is TGTGCCAGCAGCTTAGGGGCAGCGGGAGGGGGAGCAGATACGCAGTATTTT. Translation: CASSLGAAGGGADTQYF.

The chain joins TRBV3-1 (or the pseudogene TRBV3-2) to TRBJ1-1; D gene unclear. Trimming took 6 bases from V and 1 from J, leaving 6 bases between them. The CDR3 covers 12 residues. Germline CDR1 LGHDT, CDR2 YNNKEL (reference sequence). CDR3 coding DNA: TGTGCCAGCAGGGGAGCGAACACTGAAGCTTTCTTT. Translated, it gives CASRGANTEAFF.

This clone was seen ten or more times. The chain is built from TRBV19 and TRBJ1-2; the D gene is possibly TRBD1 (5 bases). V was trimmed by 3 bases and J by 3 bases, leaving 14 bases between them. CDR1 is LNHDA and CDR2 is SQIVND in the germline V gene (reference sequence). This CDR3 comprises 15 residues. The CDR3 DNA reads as TGTGCCAGTAGTATGTATTCGGGGCGCGACTATGGCTACACCTTC. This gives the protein CASSMYSGRDYGYTF.

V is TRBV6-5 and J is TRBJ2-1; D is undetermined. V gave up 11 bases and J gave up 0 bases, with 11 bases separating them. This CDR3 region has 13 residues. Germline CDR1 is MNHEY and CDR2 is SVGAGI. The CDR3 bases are TGTGCCTCACTCCGGAGCTCCTACAATGAGCAGTTCTTC. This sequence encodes CASLRSSYNEQFF.

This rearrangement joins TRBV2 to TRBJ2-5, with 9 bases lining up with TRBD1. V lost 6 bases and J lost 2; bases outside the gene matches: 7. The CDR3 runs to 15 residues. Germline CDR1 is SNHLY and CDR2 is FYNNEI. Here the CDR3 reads CASSVLQGAQETQYF. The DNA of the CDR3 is TGTGCCAGCAGCGTACTACAGGGGGCACAAGAGACCCAGTACTTC.

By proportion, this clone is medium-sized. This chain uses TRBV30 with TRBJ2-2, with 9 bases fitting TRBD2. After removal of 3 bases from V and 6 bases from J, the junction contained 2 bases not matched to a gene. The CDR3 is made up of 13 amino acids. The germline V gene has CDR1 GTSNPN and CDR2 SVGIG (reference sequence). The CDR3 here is CAWRLAGSGELFF. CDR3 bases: TGTGCCTGGAGGCTAGCGGGGTCCGGGGAGCTGTTTTTT.

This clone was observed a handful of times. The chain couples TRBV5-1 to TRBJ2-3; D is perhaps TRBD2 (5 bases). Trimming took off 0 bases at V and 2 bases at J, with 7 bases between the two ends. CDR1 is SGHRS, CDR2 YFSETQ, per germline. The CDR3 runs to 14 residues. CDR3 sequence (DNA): TGCGCCAGCAGCTTGGGGACTCTCACAGATACGCAGTATTTT. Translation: CASSLGTLTDTQYF.

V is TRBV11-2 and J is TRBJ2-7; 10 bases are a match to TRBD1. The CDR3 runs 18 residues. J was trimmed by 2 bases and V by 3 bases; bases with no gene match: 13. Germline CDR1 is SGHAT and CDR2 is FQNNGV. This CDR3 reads CASSFSTGGPRGAYEQYF. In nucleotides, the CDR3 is TGTGCCAGCAGCTTTTCGACAGGGGGCCCACGGGGCGCCTACGAGCAGTACTTC.

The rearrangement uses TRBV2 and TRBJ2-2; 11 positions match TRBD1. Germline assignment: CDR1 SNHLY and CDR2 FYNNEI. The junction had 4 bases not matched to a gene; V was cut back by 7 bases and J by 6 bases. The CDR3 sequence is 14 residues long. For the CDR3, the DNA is TGTGCCAGCAAGACGGGACAGGGGGCCGGGGAGCTGTTTTTT. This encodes CASKTGQGAGELFF.

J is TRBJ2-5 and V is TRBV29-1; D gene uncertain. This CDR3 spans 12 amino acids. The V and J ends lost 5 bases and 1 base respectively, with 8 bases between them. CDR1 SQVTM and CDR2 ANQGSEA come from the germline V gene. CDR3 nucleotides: TGCAGCGTTAGAGCAGGCCAAGAGACCCAGTACTTC. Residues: CSVRAGQETQYF.

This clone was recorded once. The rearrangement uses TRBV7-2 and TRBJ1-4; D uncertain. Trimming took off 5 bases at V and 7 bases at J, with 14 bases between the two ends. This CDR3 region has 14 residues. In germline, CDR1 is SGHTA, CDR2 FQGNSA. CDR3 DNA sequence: TGTGCCAGCAGCCCCGGGCTTAGAGTTGAAAAACTGTTTTTT. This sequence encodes CASSPGLRVEKLFF.

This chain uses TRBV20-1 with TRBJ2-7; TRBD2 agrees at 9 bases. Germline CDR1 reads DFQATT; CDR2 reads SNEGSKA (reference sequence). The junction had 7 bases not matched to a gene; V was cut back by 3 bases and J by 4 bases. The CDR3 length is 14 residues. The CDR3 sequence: CSASPLAGSYEQYF. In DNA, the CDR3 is TGCAGTGCTAGTCCCCTAGCGGGATCGTACGAGCAGTACTTC.

The CDR3 reads CASSQMTRDSYNEQFF. In nucleotides, the CDR3 is TGTGCCAGCAGCCAGATGACCCGGGACTCCTACAATGAGCAGTTCTTC. J is TRBJ2-1 and V is TRBV11-3, with D possibly TRBD2 on 5 matching bases. CDR1 SGHNT and CDR2 YENEEA come from the germline V gene. The ends were cut back, 5 bases at V and 0 bases at J, with 14 bases in the middle. This CDR3 has 16 residues.

The CDR3 sequence is CASSHVSNQPQHF. The CDR3 bases are TGTGCCAGCAGCCATGTTAGCAATCAGCCCCAGCATTTT. The rearrangement links TRBV14 to TRBJ1-5; D remains ambiguous. CDR1 is SGHDN, CDR2 FVKESK, per germline. There are 13 residues in the CDR3. V lost 3 bases, J lost 0 bases, and 3 bases lay in between.

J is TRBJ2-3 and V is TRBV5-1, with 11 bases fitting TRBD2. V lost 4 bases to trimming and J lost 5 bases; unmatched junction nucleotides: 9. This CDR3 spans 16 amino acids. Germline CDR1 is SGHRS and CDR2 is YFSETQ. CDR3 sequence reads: CASSPLAGGPGDTQYF. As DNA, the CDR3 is TGCGCCAGCAGCCCCTTAGCGGGGGGGCCTGGAGATACGCAGTATTTT. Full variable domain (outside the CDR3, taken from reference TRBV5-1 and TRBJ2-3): KAGVTQTPRYLIKTRGQQVTLSCSPISGHRSVSWYQQTPGQGLQFLFEYFSETQRNKGNFPGRFSGRQFSNSRSEMNVSTLELGDSALYLCASSPLAGGPGDTQYFGPGTRLTVL.

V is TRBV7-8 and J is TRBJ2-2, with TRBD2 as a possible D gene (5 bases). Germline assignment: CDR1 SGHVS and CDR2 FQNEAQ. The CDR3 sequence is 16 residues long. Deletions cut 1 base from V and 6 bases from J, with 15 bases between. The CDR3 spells CASSLGLLVKAGELFF. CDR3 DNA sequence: TGTGCCAGCAGCTTAGGGCTACTAGTTAAGGCCGGGGAGCTGTTTTTT.

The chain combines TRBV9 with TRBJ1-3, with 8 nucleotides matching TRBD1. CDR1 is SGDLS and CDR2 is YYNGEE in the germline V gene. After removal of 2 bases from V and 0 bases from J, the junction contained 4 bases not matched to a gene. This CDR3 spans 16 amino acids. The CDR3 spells CASSVGTGGSGNTIYF. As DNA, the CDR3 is TGTGCCAGCAGCGTTGGGACAGGAGGCTCTGGAAACACCATATATTTT.

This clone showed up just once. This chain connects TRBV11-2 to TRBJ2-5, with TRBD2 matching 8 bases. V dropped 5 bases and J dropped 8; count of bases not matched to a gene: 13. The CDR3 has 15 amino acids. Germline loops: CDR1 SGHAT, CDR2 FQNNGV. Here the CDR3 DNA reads TGTGCCAGCAGCATCTCCGGGACTAGTGCACCCACCCAGTACTTC. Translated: CASSISGTSAPTQYF.

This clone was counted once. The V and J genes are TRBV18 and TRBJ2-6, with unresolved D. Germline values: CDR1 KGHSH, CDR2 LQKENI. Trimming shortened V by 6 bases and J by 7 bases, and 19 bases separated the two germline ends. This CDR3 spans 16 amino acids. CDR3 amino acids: CASSQDTNLFANVLTF. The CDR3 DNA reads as TGTGCCAGCTCCCAAGATACTAACCTCTTTGCCAACGTCCTGACTTTC.

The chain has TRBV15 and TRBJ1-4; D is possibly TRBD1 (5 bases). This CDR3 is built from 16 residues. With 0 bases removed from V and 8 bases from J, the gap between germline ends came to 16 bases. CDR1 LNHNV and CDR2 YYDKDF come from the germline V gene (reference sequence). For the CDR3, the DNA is TGTGCCACCAGCAGAGATAGTTGGGGGGTCTTGGAAAAACTGTTTTTT. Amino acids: CATSRDSWGVLEKLFF.

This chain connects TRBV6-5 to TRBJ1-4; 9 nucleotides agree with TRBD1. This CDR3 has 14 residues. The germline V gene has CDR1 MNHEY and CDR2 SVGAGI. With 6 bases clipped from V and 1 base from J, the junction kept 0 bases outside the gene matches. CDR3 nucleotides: TGTGCCAGCAGGACAGGGGGAACTAATGAAAAACTGTTTTTT. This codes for CASRTGGTNEKLFF.

The CDR3 DNA reads TGTGCCAGCAGTTACAGGGTGGATAATGAAAAACTGTTTTTT. This codes for CASSYRVDNEKLFF. The V call is TRBV6-5, the J call TRBJ1-4; D not certain. Trimming left V 2 bases short and J 4 bases short, with 8 bases between. The CDR3 contains 14 residues. CDR1 is MNHEY, CDR2 SVGAGI, per germline.

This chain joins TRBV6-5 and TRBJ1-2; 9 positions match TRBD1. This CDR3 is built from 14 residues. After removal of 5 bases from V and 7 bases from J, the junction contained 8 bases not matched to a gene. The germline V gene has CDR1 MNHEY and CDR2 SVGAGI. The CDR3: CASSPGGQGSGYTF. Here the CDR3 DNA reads TGTGCCAGCAGTCCCGGGGGACAGGGAAGTGGCTACACCTTC.